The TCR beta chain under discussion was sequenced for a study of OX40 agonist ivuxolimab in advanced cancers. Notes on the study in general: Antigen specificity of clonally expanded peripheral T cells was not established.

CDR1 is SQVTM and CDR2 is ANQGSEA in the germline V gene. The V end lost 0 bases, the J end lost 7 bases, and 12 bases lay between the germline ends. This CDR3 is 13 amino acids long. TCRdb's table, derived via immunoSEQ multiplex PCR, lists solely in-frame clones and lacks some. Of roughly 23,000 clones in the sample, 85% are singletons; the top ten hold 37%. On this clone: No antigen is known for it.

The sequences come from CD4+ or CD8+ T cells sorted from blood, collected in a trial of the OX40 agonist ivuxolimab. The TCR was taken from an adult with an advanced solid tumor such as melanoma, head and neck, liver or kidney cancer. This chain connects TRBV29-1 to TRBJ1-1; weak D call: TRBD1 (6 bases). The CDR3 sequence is CSVEDRGFGEAFF. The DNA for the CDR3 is TGCAGCGTTGAAGATAGGGGGTTCGGTGAAGCTTTCTTT.